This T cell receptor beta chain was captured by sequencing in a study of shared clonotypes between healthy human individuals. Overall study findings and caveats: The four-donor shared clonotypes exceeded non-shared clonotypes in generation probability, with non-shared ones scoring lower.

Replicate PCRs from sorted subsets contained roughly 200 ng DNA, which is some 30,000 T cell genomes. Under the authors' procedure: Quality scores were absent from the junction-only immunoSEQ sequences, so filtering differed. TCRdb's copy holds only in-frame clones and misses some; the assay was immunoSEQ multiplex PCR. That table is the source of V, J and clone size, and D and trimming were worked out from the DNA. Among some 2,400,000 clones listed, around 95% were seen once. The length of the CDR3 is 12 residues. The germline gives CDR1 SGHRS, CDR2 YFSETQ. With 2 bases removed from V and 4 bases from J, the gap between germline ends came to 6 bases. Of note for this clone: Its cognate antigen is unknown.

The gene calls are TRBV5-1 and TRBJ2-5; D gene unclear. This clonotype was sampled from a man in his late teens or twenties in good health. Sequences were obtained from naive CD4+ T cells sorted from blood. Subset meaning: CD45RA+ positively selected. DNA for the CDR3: TGCGCCAGCAGCTTATCCTTAGAGACCCAGTACTTC. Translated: CASSLSLETQYF.